One and the same sample provided the 5 T cell receptor beta chains below, sequenced in a study of early T cells in non-severe SARS-CoV-2 infection. TCRdb recomputed calls from the 5' RACE reads with MiXCR, one row per CDR3 protein. This sample has some 82,000 distinct CDR3 sequences, with less than 15% found just once. Sequenced material: whole blood, taken at baseline. Receptors were obtained from an adult who was a healthcare worker with PCR-confirmed SARS-CoV-2 infection or an uninfected control (not recorded which).

A few counts support this clonotype. The chain couples TRBV12-3 or TRBV12-4 to TRBJ2-3; D unclear. CDR3 length equals 13 residues. V was clipped by 3 bases and J by 4 bases, with 8 bases between them. In DNA form, the CDR3 reads TGTGCCAGCAGTTTTATTGGCGCAGATACGCAGTATTTT. Its translation: CASSFIGADTQYF.

The rearrangement uses TRBV11-2 and TRBJ2-5; D not certain. Germline values: CDR1 SGHAT, CDR2 FQNNGV. The CDR3 consists of 13 residues. V shed 1 base and J shed 7 bases, with 10 bases lying between them. The CDR3 bases are TGTGCCAGCAGCTTAGGAGGCTCCGGGACCCAGTACTTC. Its protein product is CASSLGGSGTQYF.

This clonotype was found many times. The V call is TRBV2, the J call TRBJ1-1; D is perhaps TRBD1 (6 bases). CDR3 length: 16 residues. V shed 7 bases and J shed 0 bases, with 18 bases lying between them. Germline assignment: CDR1 SNHLY and CDR2 FYNNEI. The CDR3 sequence: CASTFDRPDLNTEAFF. The CDR3 DNA reads TGTGCCAGCACATTCGACAGGCCCGATTTGAACACTGAAGCTTTCTTT.

This clonotype came up a few times. The chain carries TRBV27 and TRBJ2-2; 8 nucleotides agree with TRBD1. CDR1 and CDR2 (germline): MNHEY, SMNVEV (reference sequence). J lost 2 bases, V lost 6 bases, and 5 bases had no gene match. This CDR3 has 15 amino acids. The CDR3 nucleotides read TGTGCCAGCAGCCTCACAGGGGGAAACACCGGGGAGCTGTTTTTT. It codes for CASSLTGGNTGELFF.

The chain uses TRBV5-6 and TRBJ2-5, with no clear D. The CDR3 runs to 14 residues. V dropped 2 bases and J dropped 1 base, with 9 bases sitting between them. Germline V lookup: CDR1 SGHDT, CDR2 YYEEEE. The DNA for the CDR3 is TGTGCCAGCAGCTTCCGGACCCGCCAAGAGACCCAGTACTTC. It is translated as CASSFRTRQETQYF.